The 3 T cell receptor beta chains given below trace back to one sample, sequenced in a study of cytomegalovirus exposure and HLA in healthy donors. In the PCR, 60 Vbeta and 13 Jbeta primers were used. Profiled with immunoSEQ multiplex PCR; TCRdb holds only in-frame clones, not every one. The table lists 150,000 or so clones, approximately 80% of them singletons, with around 2.4% in the top ten. Source material: PBMCs. Receptors were obtained from a man in his fifties in good health and CMV-seronegative.

The V gene is TRBV7-9, the J gene TRBJ1-6; TRBD1 matches at 7 bases. The CDR3 extends over 14 amino acids. V was pared by 5 bases and J by 7 bases, with 5 bases of the junction left unmatched. Germline V lookup: CDR1 SEHNR, CDR2 FQNEAQ (reference sequence). The CDR3 sequence: CASSPRQGNSPLHF. The CDR3 DNA reads as TGTGCCAGCAGCCCCCGACAGGGAAATTCACCCCTCCACTTT.

The gene calls are TRBV15 and TRBJ2-5; 8 bases line up with TRBD2. The CDR3 loop spans 19 amino acids. Per the germline V gene, CDR1 is LNHNV and CDR2 is YYDKDF (reference sequence). The V segment lost 0 bases and the J segment 5 bases; nucleotides outside the gene matches: 17. This CDR3 is CATSRDGGMGRGALETQYF. DNA for the CDR3: TGTGCCACCAGCAGAGATGGGGGAATGGGGCGGGGGGCCCTCGAGACCCAGTACTTC.

The chain carries TRBV7-8 and TRBJ2-5; tentative D call: TRBD2 (5 bases). Germline loops: CDR1 SGHVS, CDR2 FQNEAQ. The CDR3 sequence is 12 residues long. Trimming took 4 bases from V and 9 from J, leaving 12 bases between them. The CDR3 DNA is TGTGCCAGCAGCTGGGAATCGGAGGCCCAGTACTTC. Translating it yields CASSWESEAQYF.